The 17 T cell receptor beta chains given below trace back to one sample, sequenced in a study of OX40 agonist ivuxolimab in advanced cancers. Sequencing used immunoSEQ multiplex PCR; TCRdb keeps in-frame clones, though not all of them. The sample holds about 50,000 clones, around nine tenths seen once. The material sequenced was CD4+ or CD8+ T cells sorted from blood, taken in a trial of the OX40 agonist ivuxolimab. Source of these receptors: an adult with an advanced solid tumor such as melanoma, head and neck, liver or kidney cancer.

The rearrangement links TRBV4-1 to TRBJ1-2; TRBD1 might be the D (5 bases). Deletions cut 1 base from V and 3 bases from J, with 6 bases between. Germline lookup yields CDR1 MGHRA and CDR2 YSYEKL. The CDR3 covers 13 residues. The CDR3, as DNA: TGCGCCAGCAGCCAAGGGGGGTACTATGGCTACACCTTC. It encodes CASSQGGYYGYTF.

V gene TRBV4-1 combines with J gene TRBJ2-2; TRBD2 aligns across 8 bases. The CDR3 length is 17 residues. Germline loops: CDR1 MGHRA, CDR2 YSYEKL. J lost 4 bases, V lost 1 base, and 8 bases had no gene match. CDR3 loop: CASSQVGPGGLTGELFF. CDR3 DNA sequence: TGCGCCAGCAGCCAAGTCGGGCCGGGAGGGCTCACCGGGGAGCTGTTTTTT.

The rearrangement joins TRBV28 to TRBJ1-5; weak D call: TRBD1 (6 bases). Germline CDR1 is MDHEN and CDR2 is SYDVKM. The CDR3 sequence is 17 residues long. Trimming removed 5 bases at V and 4 bases at J, with 21 bases between. The chain's CDR3 is CASSRKRGGRGNQPQHF. The CDR3 DNA follows: TGTGCCAGCAGTAGAAAGCGTGGGGGGCGCGGGAATCAGCCCCAGCATTTT.

This clone was detected only a few times. The chain couples TRBV11-3 to TRBJ2-2; D is uncertain. Per the germline V gene, CDR1 is SGHNT and CDR2 is YENEEA. This CDR3 has 15 amino acids. Trimming took off 3 bases at V and 0 bases at J, with 8 bases between the two ends. CDR3 bases: TGTGCCAGCAGCTTCTCCACTGCGAACACCGGGGAGCTGTTTTTT. Translated, it gives CASSFSTANTGELFF.

This clone occurred once. The chain couples TRBV27 to TRBJ2-2, with D unclear. Germline CDR1 and CDR2: MNHEY and SMNVEV (reference sequence). The CDR3 has 14 residues. V lost 5 bases to trimming and J lost 5 bases, with 12 bases between them. The CDR3 DNA follows: TGTGCCAGCAGTCCACTCCGAGTAACCGGGGAGCTGTTTTTT. This sequence encodes CASSPLRVTGELFF.

The CDR3 loop reads CAWSAQGGQPQHF. Written as DNA, the CDR3 is TGTGCCTGGAGTGCACAGGGAGGTCAGCCCCAGCATTTT. The chain combines TRBV30 with TRBJ1-5, with D possibly matching TRBD1 (6 bases). Trimming stripped 1 base from V and 6 bases from J, with 10 bases between. CDR1 is GTSNPN and CDR2 is SVGIG in the germline V gene (reference sequence). The CDR3 totals 13 residues.

This chain connects TRBV5-1 to TRBJ2-5; 10 bases match TRBD1. CDR1 is SGHRS, CDR2 YFSETQ, per germline. The J segment lost 1 base and the V segment lost 3 bases, leaving 9 bases of the junction unmatched. The CDR3 runs to 17 residues. CDR3 sequence (DNA): TGCGCCAGCAGCTCAACAACCGGGACAGGGGCCCAAGAGACCCAGTACTTC. This codes for CASSSTTGTGAQETQYF. The full variable domain, rest sourced from reference TRBV5-1 and TRBJ2-5, is KAGVTQTPRYLIKTRGQQVTLSCSPISGHRSVSWYQQTPGQGLQFLFEYFSETQRNKGNFPGRFSGRQFSNSRSEMNVSTLELGDSALYLCASSSTTGTGAQETQYFGPGTRLLVL.

The chain links TRBV2 to TRBJ1-5; D is perhaps TRBD1 (6 bases). V was pared by 5 bases and J by 2 bases, with 10 bases between. Germline V gene sequence: CDR1 SNHLY, CDR2 FYNNEI. This CDR3 has 14 residues. The CDR3 protein is CASSQQGGNQPQHF. As DNA, the CDR3 is TGTGCCAGCAGTCAACAGGGAGGCAATCAGCCCCAGCATTTT. Complete variable domain (other parts from reference TRBV2 and TRBJ1-5): EPEVTQTPSHQVTQMGQEVILRCVPISNHLYFYWYRQILGQKVEFLVSFYNNEISEKSEIFDDQFSVERPDGSNFTLKIRSTKLEDSAMYFCASSQQGGNQPQHFGDGTRLSIL.

The V gene is TRBV2, the J gene TRBJ2-5, with TRBD2 matching over 14 bases. This CDR3 region has 17 residues. CDR1 is SNHLY and CDR2 is FYNNEI in the germline V gene. V trimming: 2 bases; J trimming: 3 bases; junction bases outside the gene matches: 5. The CDR3 DNA follows: TGTGCCAGCAGTGAAAGCACGGGACTAGCGGGAGAAGAGACCCAGTACTTC. Its protein product is CASSESTGLAGEETQYF.

The gene calls are TRBV18 and TRBJ1-1, with D possibly matching TRBD1 (5 bases). Trimming took 3 bases from V and 0 from J, leaving 11 bases between them. The CDR3 totals 15 residues. Germline loops: CDR1 KGHSH, CDR2 LQKENI. CDR3: CASSPQGMLNTEAFF. The CDR3 DNA follows: TGTGCCAGCTCACCTCAGGGAATGCTGAACACTGAAGCTTTCTTT.

The chain recombines TRBV7-6 with TRBJ2-1; 10 bases are a match to TRBD2. J gave up 5 bases and V 2 bases, and 3 bases lay outside the gene matches. The germline V gene has CDR1 SGHVS and CDR2 FNYEAQ. This CDR3 is built from 15 residues. CDR3 sequence reads: CASSLPSGSNNEQFF. CDR3 DNA: TGTGCCAGCAGCTTACCTAGCGGGAGTAACAATGAGCAGTTCTTC.

V usage is TRBV2 and J usage is TRBJ2-7; D is unclear. V lost 3 bases and J lost 5, with 14 bases in between. This CDR3 has 14 amino acids. Germline V gene sequence: CDR1 SNHLY, CDR2 FYNNEI. The CDR3 protein is CASSELSSLDEQYF. CDR3 in DNA: TGTGCCAGCAGTGAGCTCTCGTCATTGGACGAGCAGTACTTC.

This clone was counted once. The chain combines TRBV21-1 with TRBJ2-7; no DNA check was done on the table's D call, TRBD1. TRBV21-1 is flagged as a pseudogene. CDR3 size: 15 residues. CDR3 protein: CASSKEVQGYYEQYF. CDR3 coding DNA: TGTGCCAGCAGCAAAGAGGTCCAGGGATACTACGAGCAGTACTTC.

The CDR3 DNA reads TGTGCCAGCGGGAGTATACGCGAGCAGTACTTC. The encoded protein is CASGSIREQYF. The chain carries TRBV6-6 and TRBJ2-7; tentative D call: TRBD2 (5 bases). Germline values: CDR1 MNHNY, CDR2 SVGAGI (reference sequence). The CDR3 has 11 amino acids. Trimming shortened V by 8 bases and J by 6 bases, and 11 bases separated the two germline ends.

The rearrangement links TRBV21-1 to TRBJ2-4. TRBV21-1 is termed a pseudogene. The CDR3 has 17 amino acids. CDR3 nucleotide sequence: TGTGCCAGCAGCGCAACCCCGAGGGGTTTAGCCAAAAACATTCAGTACTTC. Amino acid sequence: CASSATPRGLAKNIQYF.

This clone was seen a single time. The chain is built from TRBV7-6 and TRBJ2-7, with 7 positions matching TRBD2. Germline assignment: CDR1 SGHVS and CDR2 FNYEAQ. There are 17 residues in the CDR3. Trimming took 0 bases from V and 0 from J; bases not matched to a gene: 8. The CDR3 DNA sequence: TGTGCCAGCAGCTTAGCGGGGTCTAGCGGAGCCTCCTACGAGCAGTACTTC. It translates to CASSLAGSSGASYEQYF.

This clone occurred a few times. The rearrangement uses TRBV28 and TRBJ1-1; weak D call: TRBD1 (5 bases). V dropped 4 bases and J dropped 5 bases, with 17 bases sitting between them. Germline values: CDR1 MDHEN, CDR2 SYDVKM. CDR3 length equals 15 residues. CDR3 in DNA: TGTGCCAGCAGTTCCCCCGGGACGGCGGGGACTGAAGCTTTCTTT. Its translation: CASSSPGTAGTEAFF.